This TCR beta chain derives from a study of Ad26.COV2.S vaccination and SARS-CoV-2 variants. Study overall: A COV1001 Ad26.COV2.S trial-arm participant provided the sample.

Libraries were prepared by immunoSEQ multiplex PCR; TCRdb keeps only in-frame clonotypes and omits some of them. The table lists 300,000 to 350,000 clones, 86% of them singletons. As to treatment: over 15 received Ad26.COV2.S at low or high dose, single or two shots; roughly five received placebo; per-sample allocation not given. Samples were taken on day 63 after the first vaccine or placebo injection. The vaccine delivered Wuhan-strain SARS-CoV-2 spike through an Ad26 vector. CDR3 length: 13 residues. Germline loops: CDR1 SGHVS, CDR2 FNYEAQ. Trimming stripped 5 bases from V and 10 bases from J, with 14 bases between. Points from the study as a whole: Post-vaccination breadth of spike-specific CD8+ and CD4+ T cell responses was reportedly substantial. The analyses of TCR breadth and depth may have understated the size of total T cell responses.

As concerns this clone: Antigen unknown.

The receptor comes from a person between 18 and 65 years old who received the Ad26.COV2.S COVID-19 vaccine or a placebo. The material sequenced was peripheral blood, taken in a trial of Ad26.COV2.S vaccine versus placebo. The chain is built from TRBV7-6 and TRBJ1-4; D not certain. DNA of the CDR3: TGTGCCAGCAGCCCCGGATCCTCCCTAAAACTGTTTTTT. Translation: CASSPGSSLKLFF. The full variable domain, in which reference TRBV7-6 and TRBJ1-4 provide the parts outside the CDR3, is GAGVSQSPRYKVTKRGQDVALRCDPISGHVSLYWYRQALGQGPEFLTYFNYEAQQDKSGLPNDRFSAERPEGSISTLTIQRTEQRDSAMYRCASSPGSSLKLFFGSGTQLSVL.